This TCR beta chain was captured in a study of cytomegalovirus exposure and HLA in healthy donors. Comments on this clone: The target antigen is unknown.

Amplification used 60 Vbeta primers and 13 Jbeta primers. Method: immunoSEQ multiplex PCR; TCRdb's copy keeps in-frame clones and lacks some. The sample contains 45,000 to 65,000 clones, around four fifths of which appear only once. After removal of 0 bases from V and 7 bases from J, the junction contained 15 bases not matched to a gene. Germline-derived CDR1 and CDR2 are LGHNA and YSLEER. The CDR3 is 19 amino acids. Findings of the study overall: A later analysis reported that several of the most significant clusters appeared to be linked to common viral pathogens, among them Epstein-Barr virus. Later examination showed HLA-associated TCR beta chains had greater clonal expansion than equally common others. TCR beta V segments were, for the most part, productive about 87% or about 30% of the time in an earlier analysis.

This sequence was found in a man aged 25-45 years in good health and CMV-seronegative. The specimen was PBMCs. This chain connects TRBV4-3 to TRBJ2-1; 10 bases are a match to TRBD2. CDR3 residues: CASSQDRAQSGRAGNEQFF. For the CDR3, the DNA is TGCGCCAGCAGCCAAGATAGGGCCCAGAGCGGGAGGGCCGGGAATGAGCAGTTCTTC.